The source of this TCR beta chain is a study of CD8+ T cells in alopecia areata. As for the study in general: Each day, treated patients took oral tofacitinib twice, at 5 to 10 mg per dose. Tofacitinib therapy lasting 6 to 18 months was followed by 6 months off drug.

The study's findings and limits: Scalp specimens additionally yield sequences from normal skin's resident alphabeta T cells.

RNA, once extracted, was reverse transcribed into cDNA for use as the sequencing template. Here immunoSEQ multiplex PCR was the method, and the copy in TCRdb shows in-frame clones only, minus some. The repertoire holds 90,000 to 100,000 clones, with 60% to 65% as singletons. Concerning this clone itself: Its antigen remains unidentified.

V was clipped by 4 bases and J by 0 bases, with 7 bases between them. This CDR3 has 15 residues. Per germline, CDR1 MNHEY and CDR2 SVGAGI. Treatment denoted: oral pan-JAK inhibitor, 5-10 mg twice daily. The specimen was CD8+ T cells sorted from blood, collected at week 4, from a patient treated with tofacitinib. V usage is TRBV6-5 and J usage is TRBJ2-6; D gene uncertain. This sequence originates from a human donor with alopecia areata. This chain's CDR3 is CASSSWVSGANVLTF. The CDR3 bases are TGTGCCAGCAGTTCGTGGGTCTCTGGGGCCAACGTCCTGACTTTC.